This entry lists 22 T cell receptor beta chains sequenced from one sample in a study of blood T cell repertoires in COVID-19. The method was immunoSEQ multiplex PCR; TCRdb's version includes in-frame clones alone and lacks a portion of them. The sample comprises hundreds of thousands of clones, about 87% of which are singletons, and roughly 8.6% rests with the top ten. Sequencing input: peripheral blood. All receptors derive from a human donor in a cohort sampled during active COVID-19.

The chain is built from TRBV1 and TRBJ2-3; TRBD2 is the table's D call and was not checked against the DNA. TRBV1 is given as a pseudogene. The CDR3 extends over 14 amino acids. CDR3 coding DNA: TGCACCAGCGAAACACTAGCTTGGTCAGATACGCAGTATTTT. Protein sequence: CTSETLAWSDTQYF.

This chain uses TRBV19 with TRBJ2-5; D possibly corresponds to TRBD2 (5 bases). The length of the CDR3 is 15 residues. Germline V lookup: CDR1 LNHDA, CDR2 SQIVND (reference sequence). Trimming took 7 bases from V and 1 from J, leaving 16 bases between them. CDR3 DNA sequence: TGTGCCAGTATGCGGAGGAGAGCATTCCAAGAGACCCAGTACTTC. Translating gives CASMRRRAFQETQYF.

The genes are TRBV28 and TRBJ2-7; D is ambiguous. The CDR3 spans 12 residues. From germline, CDR1 is MDHEN and CDR2 SYDVKM. V lost 4 bases, J lost 6 bases, and 10 bases lay in between. This chain's CDR3 is CASSSGLGEQYF. The CDR3 bases are TGTGCCAGCAGTTCCGGGTTAGGCGAGCAGTACTTC.

The genes are TRBV19 and TRBJ2-7; 9 nucleotides match TRBD1. The CDR3 is 14 residues long. The germline V gene has CDR1 LNHDA and CDR2 SQIVND (reference sequence). V lost 4 bases, J lost 3 bases, and 4 bases stayed unmatched. CDR3 in amino acids: CASSKDRGNYEQYF. The CDR3 coding sequence is TGTGCCAGTAGTAAGGACAGGGGAAACTACGAGCAGTACTTC.

CDR3 protein: CASAEVRLPKTGELFF. In DNA form, the CDR3 reads TGTGCCAGCGCAGAGGTCAGACTTCCTAAAACCGGGGAGCTGTTTTTT. The chain links TRBV7-6 to TRBJ2-2, with D unclear. The V and J ends lost 8 bases and 5 bases respectively, with 21 bases between them. The germline V gene encodes CDR1 SGHVS and CDR2 FNYEAQ. CDR3 length equals 16 residues.

This clone came up a few times. J is TRBJ2-3 and V is TRBV6-1; 15 nucleotides match TRBD2. The CDR3 covers 18 residues. V lost 4 bases to trimming and J lost 6 bases; unmatched junction nucleotides: 11. Germline V CDR1 and CDR2: MNHNS, SASEGT. The CDR3: CASSAIPGLAGGIDTQYF. CDR3 coding DNA: TGTGCCAGCAGTGCGATACCGGGACTAGCGGGAGGAATTGATACGCAGTATTTT.

The chain recombines TRBV6-6 with TRBJ2-5; D is unclear. This CDR3 comprises 11 residues. V lost 6 bases and J lost 4, with 6 bases in between. In germline, CDR1 is MNHNY, CDR2 SVGAGI (reference sequence). The CDR3 DNA follows: TGTGCCAGCAGCCCGTTAGAGACCCAGTACTTC. It codes for CASSPLETQYF.

This chain links TRBV18 with TRBJ2-3; the D is unclear. CDR1 is KGHSH, CDR2 LQKENI, per germline. The CDR3 spans 15 residues. Trimming removed 3 bases from V and 2 bases from J, with 12 bases in between. For the CDR3, the DNA is TGTGCCAGCTCACCCACCGCAGGCCCCACAGATACGCAGTATTTT. This sequence encodes CASSPTAGPTDTQYF.

The J gene is TRBJ2-3, the V gene TRBV7-2; possibly TRBD2 for D (6 bases). The CDR3 is 18 amino acids. V gave up 1 base and J gave up 0 bases, with 17 bases separating them. The germline V gene has CDR1 SGHTA and CDR2 FQGNSA. The CDR3 spells CASSLVVLAGRSTDTQYF. The CDR3 DNA sequence: TGTGCCAGCAGCTTAGTGGTACTAGCTGGGCGCAGCACAGATACGCAGTATTTT.

The chain uses TRBV3-1 (or the pseudogene TRBV3-2) and TRBJ2-6, with 8 bases that match TRBD1. This CDR3 contains 19 residues. In germline, CDR1 is LGHDT, CDR2 YNNKEL (reference sequence). The J segment lost 3 bases and the V segment lost 1 base, leaving 11 bases of the junction unmatched. The CDR3: CASSQVRSGGLGGANVLTF. The CDR3 DNA reads TGTGCCAGCAGCCAAGTGCGATCAGGGGGCTTAGGTGGGGCCAACGTCCTGACTTTC.

The CDR3 loop reads CASSRMGAGPNTEAFF. CDR3 coding DNA: TGCGCCAGCAGCCGGATGGGGGCAGGCCCGAACACTGAAGCTTTCTTT. The rearrangement links TRBV4-1 to TRBJ1-1, with a weak D call TRBD1 (6 bases). The CDR3 covers 16 residues. CDR1 and CDR2 from the germline V gene are MGHRA and YSYEKL. V lost 4 bases, J lost 1 base, and 16 bases lay in between.

In nucleotides, the CDR3 is TGCGCCAGCAGCCAAGATCTGTTTCCTAATGAAAAACTGTTTTTT. Encoded protein: CASSQDLFPNEKLFF. The rearrangement joins TRBV4-1 to TRBJ1-4, with D unclear. CDR1 and CDR2 from the germline V gene are MGHRA and YSYEKL. V was cut by 0 bases and J by 3 bases, with 8 bases left in between. CDR3 size: 15 residues.

V and J are TRBV13 and TRBJ2-7; D not certain. From germline, CDR1 is PRHDT and CDR2 FYEKMQ (reference sequence). V was cut by 1 base and J by 4 bases, with 14 bases left in between. This CDR3 comprises 15 residues. CDR3 amino acids: CASSLVGGGLYEQYF. DNA of the CDR3: TGTGCCAGCAGCTTAGTTGGCGGCGGATTGTACGAGCAGTACTTC.

The chain links TRBV6-2 or TRBV6-3 to TRBJ2-2, with TRBD1 identical over 7 bases. Germline lookup yields CDR1 MNHEY and CDR2 SVGEGT. The CDR3 sequence is 17 residues long. Trimming took 4 bases from V and 5 from J; bases not matched to a gene: 13. In DNA, the CDR3 is TGTGCCAGCAGTTTCGGTCGGCGGCAGGGGGATACCGGGGAGCTGTTTTTT. As protein: CASSFGRRQGDTGELFF.

This sequence joins TRBV6-4 and TRBJ2-3, with TRBD2 matching over 11 bases. Trimming cost V 3 bases and J 1 base; bases outside gene matches: 0. The CDR3 sequence is 15 residues long. Germline V gene data show CDR1 as MRHNA and CDR2 as SNTAGT. The CDR3 nucleotides read TGTGCCAGCAGTGAGACTAGCGGGGGCACAGATACGCAGTATTTT. Encoded protein: CASSETSGGTDTQYF.

This clone has only one observation. V is TRBV28 and J is TRBJ1-5, with 9 bases lining up with TRBD1. CDR3 length: 15 residues. V shed 6 bases, J shed 6 bases, and the junction held 9 bases outside the gene matches. CDR1 is MDHEN, CDR2 SYDVKM, per germline. The CDR3 DNA is TGTGCCAGCAGACTCCACAGGGGGCCAGGTCAGCCCCAGCATTTT. Translated, it gives CASRLHRGPGQPQHF.

J is TRBJ2-7 and V is TRBV21-1; TRBD2, the table's D call, was not compared with the DNA. TRBV21-1 is annotated as a pseudogene. This CDR3 is built from 16 residues. CDR3 region: CASSKVQPILLRGQYF. The CDR3 DNA follows: TGTGCCAGCAGCAAAGTTCAGCCGATTCTCCTACGAGGGCAGTACTTC.

The rearrangement links TRBV27 to TRBJ1-2; the match to TRBD1 covers 10 bases. Germline CDR1 and CDR2: MNHEY and SMNVEV (reference sequence). The CDR3 sequence is 14 residues long. V lost 6 bases to trimming and J lost 5 bases; unmatched junction nucleotides: 6. CDR3 nucleotide sequence: TGTGCCAGCAGGGGGACAGGGGTGGGATATGGCTACACCTTC. Translation gives CASRGTGVGYGYTF.

This clone occurred many times. The same CDR3 arises from other DNA sequences in this sample as well. The genes are TRBV18 and TRBJ1-6; 7 bases are shared with TRBD1. The CDR3 extends over 15 amino acids. The trim removed 3 bases at V and 7 bases at J, leaving 6 bases unmatched. CDR1 KGHSH and CDR2 LQKENI come from the germline V gene. The chain's CDR3 is CASSPGRGHNSPLHF. The CDR3, as DNA: TGTGCCAGCTCACCGGGTAGGGGGCACAATTCACCCCTCCACTTT.

This clone was counted between two and nine times. The CDR3 does not close with the conserved phenylalanine or tryptophan, likely indicating a read error. Because the CDR3's place on the DNA is in doubt, the DNA is left out and the CDR3 is given as listed by TCRdb. V and J are TRBV6-5 and TRBJ1-5; TRBD1, as called in the table, went unchecked against the DNA. Inclusive of both ends, the CDR3 amounts to 14 amino acids. Per germline, CDR1 MNHEY and CDR2 SVGAGI. The CDR3 region is CASGQARDTQGMRV.

This clone was seen a single time. The V gene is TRBV6-4, the J gene TRBJ2-2, with 11 bases fitting TRBD1. This CDR3 is built from 15 residues. Germline CDR1 and CDR2: MRHNA and SNTAGT. After removal of 6 bases from V and 6 bases from J, the junction contained 6 bases not matched to a gene. The CDR3 is CASSPDRGPAGELFF. The CDR3 DNA reads as TGTGCCAGCAGCCCGGACAGGGGGCCGGCCGGGGAGCTGTTTTTT.

This clone was detected only once. This chain connects TRBV7-6 to TRBJ2-3; 9 nucleotides agree with TRBD2. Germline-derived CDR1 and CDR2 are SGHVS and FNYEAQ. This CDR3 is built from 14 residues. The ends lost 4 bases at V and 4 bases at J; junction bases unmatched: 3. The CDR3 coding sequence is TGTGCCAGCAGCTCGGGACTAGCAGCAGATACGCAGTATTTT. Its translation is CASSSGLAADTQYF.